Listed below are T cell receptor beta chains from one sample, sequenced in a study of T-cell reconstitution after alpha-beta-depleted transplantation in children. TCRdb re-derived calls from the PCR reads in MiXCR, one entry per CDR3 protein. The repertoire holds roughly 52,000 distinct CDR3 sequences, with under 6% as singletons. This specimen was PBMCs, mostly from graft donor cells, taken 60 days after TCRalphabeta/CD19-depleted stem cell transplant. The receptors were gathered from a female patient aged 2-9 years who had a stem cell transplant for aplastic anemia, so the T cells may come from the graft donor. Each CDR3 is given with its conserved first and last residue. Fields, in order: D gene, clone size, J gene, V gene, CDR3 length, CDR3 protein, CDR3 DNA. The D gene is left open where the match is weak. Size values are once, few and many counts, or a class for expanded clones, and some rows have none.

TRBD2,many,TRBJ2-1,TRBV4-2,16,CASSSTGTSGNNEQFF,TGTGCCAGCAGCTCCACCGGGACTAGCGGTAACAATGAGCAGTTCTTC
NA,many,TRBJ2-1,TRBV20-1,17,CSARILNRGGAYNEQFF,TGCAGTGCTAGGATATTAAACAGGGGAGGGGCCTACAATGAGCAGTTCTTC
NA,many,TRBJ2-5,TRBV5-1,14,CASSWGSRQETQYF,TGCGCCAGCAGCTGGGGGTCTCGGCAAGAGACCCAGTACTTC
NA,many,TRBJ2-3,TRBV2,12,CASRQGTDTQYF,TGTGCCAGCAGACAGGGAACAGATACGCAGTATTTT
NA,few,TRBJ2-7,TRBV27,11,CASSRIYEQYF,TGTGCCAGCTCTCGTATCTACGAGCAGTACTTC
NA,many,TRBJ1-4,TRBV12-3/TRBV12-4,15,CASSLVQGPNEKLFF,TGTGCCAGCAGTTTAGTACAGGGCCCTAATGAAAAACTGTTTTTT
TRBD2,few,TRBJ2-3,TRBV7-3,16,CASSFGAGGITDTQYF,TGTGCCAGCAGCTTTGGAGCGGGGGGCATCACAGATACGCAGTATTTT
NA,many,TRBJ1-2,TRBV20-1,13,CSARNRDLSGYTF,TGCAGTGCGAGGAACAGGGACCTTTCTGGCTACACCTTC
TRBD2,NA,TRBJ2-1,TRBV2,17,CASSVPSGGASIDELFF,TGTGCCAGCAGTGTGCCCAGCGGGGGGGCCTCTATCGATGAGCTGTTCTTC
NA,many,TRBJ2-7,TRBV20-1,12,CSARDHKGEQYF,TGCAGTGCTAGAGATCACAAGGGGGAGCAGTACTTC
NA,NA,TRBJ2-3,TRBV9,13,CASSVGLTDTQYF,TGTGCCAGCAGCGTAGGACTCACAGATACGCAGTATTTT
NA,many,TRBJ1-2,TRBV29-1,14,CSVAGQPSNYGYTF,TGCAGCGTGGCTGGACAGCCTTCTAACTATGGCTACACCTTC
NA,NA,TRBJ1-4,TRBV7-9,16,CASSLLGAQSNEKLFF,TGTGCCAGCAGCTTATTAGGGGCGCAGAGTAATGAAAAACTGTTTTTT
NA,many,TRBJ1-6,TRBV20-1,15,CSARIQGLIDSPLHF,TGCAGTGCGCGCATACAGGGACTTATCGATTCACCCCTCCACTTT
TRBD1,many,TRBJ2-7,TRBV20-1,13,CSAEGQGDYEQYF,TGCAGTGCGGAAGGACAGGGTGATTACGAGCAGTACTTC